This TCR beta chain was identified in a study of blood T cells in healthy people across ages (dated by TCRdb to about 2015). Study-level background: In model experiments, roughly one uniquely barcoded TCR beta cDNA molecule per two T cells was captured by template switching. To avoid experimental bias, donors of different ages were spread randomly across the sequencing lanes. Two additional independent replicas of 1 million unique cDNA reads from the same blood draw were analyzed for two donors (one aged 18 to 30 and one aged 80 or older). To track age-related changes in TCR beta repertoire diversity, the study relied on deep sequencing normalized with unique cDNA molecular identifiers. The donors were divided into four age groups: young (average around 16 years), middle-aged (about 39), aged (approximately 62) and long-lived (82). Beyond this particular receptor, the publication reports: Conclusive comparison of naive and antigen-experienced compartments was prevented by the profiling of bulk unsorted PBMCs. Observed TCR beta diversity correlated strongly with the percentage of naive T cells measured by flow cytometry. Compared with the aged group, the long-lived group had more naive CD4+ T cells, fewer expanded clones and increased TCR diversity, suggesting age selection. Estimates of total diversity based on one million sequenced T cells were considered lower bounds and underestimates. As age increased, observed TCR beta diversity per million T cells dropped in a roughly linear way, and a significant reduction was already evident by age 40. Because donor CMV infection status was unknown, age-related changes in expanded clonotypes were potentially confounded.

This clonotype was found a few times. The clone's antigen remains unknown. Base qualities are not provided; no much larger clone lies one nucleotide away. V is cut back by 2 bases and J by 0 bases, with 7 bases in the junction unmatched. From a lookup of the germline V gene, CDR1 and CDR2 are LGHNA and YSLEER. There are 18 amino acids in the CDR3, from cysteine to phenylalanine inclusive. This entry keeps only the CDR3 DNA: 54 bases, framed from base 1. Libraries came from 5' RACE. TCRdb names Illumina HiSeq 2500 as the instrument used. A second PCR of about 7 to 12 cycles was run with a J-beta primer mix and a sample-barcoded 5' primer. A unique molecular identifier was introduced onto each TCR beta cDNA molecule by a template-switch 5' adaptor carrying 12 random nucleotides. Each sample yielded at least 2.5 million CDR3-containing paired-end reads. First-strand cDNA synthesis was performed from all RNA using the Mint cDNA synthesis kit, with priming by a TRBC-specific oligonucleotide. All cDNA was treated with uracil-DNA glycosylase and then went through a first 18-cycle PCR with the universal primers M1SS and BC2_uni_R. On the authors' methods: Each sample was normalized by randomly selecting 1 million high-quality reads, each carrying a distinct molecular identifier. Reads with shared molecular identifiers were discarded instead of being binned into consensus sequences. MiTCR, run with a Q25 quality threshold and the strictest error-elimination algorithm, handled CDR3 identification, clonotype clustering and error correction. A nonparametric unseen species model with Euler transformation was used to estimate lower-bound total TCR beta diversity. Starting from the raw public reads, TCRdb applied fastp trimming at Q25, assembled clones with MiXCR and retained in-frame beta chains. Rows are unified per CDR3 protein, each entry keeping the most common DNA and genes. It is TCRdb's table, rather than the study itself, that gives the V and J calls and clone size. Recorded for this sample are 1.5 million to 1.9 million distinct CDR3 sequences; 35% to 45% of them occurred a single time. Around 4% of the sample is taken by the ten largest.

Donors were a few dozen systemically healthy Caucasian individuals from Russia aged about 6 to 100 years. About 10 milliliters of peripheral blood were collected from each donor into EDTA-treated Vacutainer tubes. PBMCs were isolated by Ficoll-Paque density-gradient centrifugation, with at least 7 million obtained per sample. Total RNA, at least 5.5 micrograms per sample, was extracted from PBMCs with Trizol reagent. For every donor, an aliquot of PBMCs went through flow cytometry to measure the percentages of naive CD45RAhigh/CD27high T cells. The clonotype comes from a woman between 18 and 29 years old in good health. Sample: blood. The sequence joins TRBV4-3 to TRBJ2-5, with 12 junctional bases fitting TRBD2. The CDR3 region: CASSQNPGTSGYQETQYF. The DNA is TGCGCCAGCAGCCAAAACCCCGGGACTAGCGGGTACCAAGAGACCCAGTACTTC.